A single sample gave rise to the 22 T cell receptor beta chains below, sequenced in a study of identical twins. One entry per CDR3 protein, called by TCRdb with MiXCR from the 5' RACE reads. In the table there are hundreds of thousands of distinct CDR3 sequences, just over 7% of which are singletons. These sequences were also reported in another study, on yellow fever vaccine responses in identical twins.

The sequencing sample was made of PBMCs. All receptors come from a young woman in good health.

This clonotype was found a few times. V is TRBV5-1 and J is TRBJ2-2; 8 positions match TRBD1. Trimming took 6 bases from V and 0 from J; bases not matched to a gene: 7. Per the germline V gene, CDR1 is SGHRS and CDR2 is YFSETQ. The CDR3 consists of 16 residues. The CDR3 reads CASIRDRQANTGELFF. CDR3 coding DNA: TGCGCCAGCATCAGGGACAGGCAGGCGAACACCGGGGAGCTGTTTTTT.

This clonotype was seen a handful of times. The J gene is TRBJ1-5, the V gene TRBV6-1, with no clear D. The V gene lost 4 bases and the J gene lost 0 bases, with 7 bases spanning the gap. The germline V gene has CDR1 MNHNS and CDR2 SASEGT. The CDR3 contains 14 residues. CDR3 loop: CASSGTYSNQPQHF. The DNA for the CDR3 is TGTGCCAGCAGTGGGACCTATAGCAATCAGCCCCAGCATTTT.

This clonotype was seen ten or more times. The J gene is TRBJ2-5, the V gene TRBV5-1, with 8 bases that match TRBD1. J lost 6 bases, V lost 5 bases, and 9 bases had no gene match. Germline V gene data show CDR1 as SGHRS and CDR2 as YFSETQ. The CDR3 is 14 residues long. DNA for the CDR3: TGCGCCAGCAGTCCCACACAGGGGGTGAAGACCCAGTACTTC. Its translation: CASSPTQGVKTQYF.

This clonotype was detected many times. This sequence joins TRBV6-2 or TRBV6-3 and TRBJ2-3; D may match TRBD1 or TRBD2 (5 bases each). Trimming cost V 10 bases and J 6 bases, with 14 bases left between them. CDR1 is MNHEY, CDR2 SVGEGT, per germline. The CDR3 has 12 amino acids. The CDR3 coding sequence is TGTGCCACGGGACCTAGGGTGGATACGCAGTATTTT. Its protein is CATGPRVDTQYF.

The chain's CDR3 is CASSSINIVGLAGYNEQFF. CDR3 bases: TGTGCCAGCAGCTCAATAAATATCGTCGGGCTAGCGGGTTACAATGAGCAGTTCTTC. The chain combines TRBV11-1 with TRBJ2-1; 8 bases line up with TRBD2. The CDR3 contains 19 residues. Germline lookup yields CDR1 SGHAT and CDR2 FQDESV (reference sequence). Germline trimming cut 4 bases from V and 4 bases from J; bases unmatched to any gene: 18.

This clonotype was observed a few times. The CDR3 is CASSLRDRVTEAFF. The DNA for the CDR3 is TGTGCCAGCAGTTTACGGGACAGGGTCACTGAAGCTTTCTTT. The chain carries TRBV12-3 or TRBV12-4 and TRBJ1-1, with 9 bases matching TRBD1. Unmatched junction bases numbered 2, after V lost 2 bases and J lost 4 bases. The CDR3 has 14 residues.

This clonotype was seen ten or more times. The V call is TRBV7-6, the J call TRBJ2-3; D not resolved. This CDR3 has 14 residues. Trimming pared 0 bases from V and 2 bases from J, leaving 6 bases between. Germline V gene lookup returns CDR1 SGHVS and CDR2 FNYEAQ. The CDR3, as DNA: TGTGCCAGCAGCTTAGCGGGAAACACAGATACGCAGTATTTT. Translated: CASSLAGNTDTQYF.

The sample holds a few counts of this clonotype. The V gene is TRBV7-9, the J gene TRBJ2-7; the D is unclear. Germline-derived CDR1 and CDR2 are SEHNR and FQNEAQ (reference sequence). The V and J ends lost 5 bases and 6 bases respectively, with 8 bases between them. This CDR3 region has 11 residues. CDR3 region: CASSREVEQYF. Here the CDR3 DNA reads TGTGCCAGCAGCCGAGAGGTCGAGCAGTACTTC.

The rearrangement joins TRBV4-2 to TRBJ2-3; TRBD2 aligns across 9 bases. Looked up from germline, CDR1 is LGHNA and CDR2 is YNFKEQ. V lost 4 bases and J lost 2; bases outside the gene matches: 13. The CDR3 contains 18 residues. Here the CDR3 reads CASSPIAGVFRDTDTQYF. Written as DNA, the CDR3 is TGTGCCAGCAGCCCTATAGCGGGAGTTTTTAGGGACACAGATACGCAGTATTTT.

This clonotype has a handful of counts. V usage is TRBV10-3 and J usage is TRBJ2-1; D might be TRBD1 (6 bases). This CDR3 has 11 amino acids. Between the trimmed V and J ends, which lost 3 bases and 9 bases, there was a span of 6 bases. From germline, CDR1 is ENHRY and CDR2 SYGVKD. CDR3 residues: CAISEGGEQFF. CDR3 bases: TGTGCCATCAGTGAAGGGGGTGAGCAGTTCTTC.

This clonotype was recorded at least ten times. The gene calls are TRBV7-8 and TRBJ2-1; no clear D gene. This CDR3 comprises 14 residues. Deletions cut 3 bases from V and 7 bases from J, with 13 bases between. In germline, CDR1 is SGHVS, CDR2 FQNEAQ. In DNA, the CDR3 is TGTGCCAGCAGCTTTAACTCCCCTGAGAATGAGCAGTTCTTC. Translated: CASSFNSPENEQFF. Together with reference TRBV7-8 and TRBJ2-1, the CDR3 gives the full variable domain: GAGVSQSPRYKVAKRGQDVALRCDPISGHVSLFWYQQALGQGPEFLTYFQNEAQLDKSGLPSDRFFAERPEGSVSTLKIQRTQQEDSAVYLCASSFNSPENEQFFGPGTRLTVL.

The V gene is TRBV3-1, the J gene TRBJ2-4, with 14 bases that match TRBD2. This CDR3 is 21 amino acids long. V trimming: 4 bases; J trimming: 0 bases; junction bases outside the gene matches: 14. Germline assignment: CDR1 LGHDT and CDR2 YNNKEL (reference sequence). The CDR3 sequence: CASSPLTGLAGGLLAKNIQYF. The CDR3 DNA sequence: TGTGCCAGCAGCCCGCTTACTGGACTAGCGGGAGGTCTTCTAGCCAAAAACATTCAGTACTTC.

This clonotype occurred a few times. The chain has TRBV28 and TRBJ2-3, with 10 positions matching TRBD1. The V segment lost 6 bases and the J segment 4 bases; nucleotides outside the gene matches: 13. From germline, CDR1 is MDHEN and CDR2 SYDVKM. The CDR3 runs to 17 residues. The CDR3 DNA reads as TGTGCCAGCAGGTCCCCCGGGGACAGGGGCCCCCCAGATACGCAGTATTTT. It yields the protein CASRSPGDRGPPDTQYF.

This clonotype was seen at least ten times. CDR3 sequence: CASSTLPVARNTGELFF. Written as DNA, the CDR3 is TGTGCCAGCAGTACCCTGCCTGTGGCCCGGAACACCGGGGAGCTGTTTTTT. The chain recombines TRBV12-3 or TRBV12-4 with TRBJ2-2; D unclear. The CDR3 runs 17 residues. With 5 bases removed from V and 1 base from J, the gap between germline ends came to 17 bases.

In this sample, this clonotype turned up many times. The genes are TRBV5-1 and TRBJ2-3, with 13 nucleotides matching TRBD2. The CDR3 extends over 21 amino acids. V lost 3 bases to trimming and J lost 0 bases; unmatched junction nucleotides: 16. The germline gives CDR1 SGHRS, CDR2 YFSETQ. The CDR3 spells CASSWALGLAGDPKSTDTQYF. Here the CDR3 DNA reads TGCGCCAGCAGCTGGGCCCTAGGACTAGCGGGAGACCCCAAAAGCACAGATACGCAGTATTTT.

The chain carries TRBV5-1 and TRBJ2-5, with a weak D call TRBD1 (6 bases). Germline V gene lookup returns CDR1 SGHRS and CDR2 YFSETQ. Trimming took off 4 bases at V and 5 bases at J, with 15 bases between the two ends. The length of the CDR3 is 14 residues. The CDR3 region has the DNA TGCGCCAGCAGCGGATACAGGGAATGGGAGACCCAGTACTTC. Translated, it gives CASSGYREWETQYF.

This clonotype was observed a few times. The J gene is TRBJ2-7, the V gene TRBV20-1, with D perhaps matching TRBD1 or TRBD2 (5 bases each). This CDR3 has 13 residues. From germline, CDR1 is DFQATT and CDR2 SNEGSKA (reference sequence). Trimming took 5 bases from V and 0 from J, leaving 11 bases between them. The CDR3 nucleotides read TGCAGTGCTGGCCGGGACCCCTCCTACGAGCAGTACTTC. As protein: CSAGRDPSYEQYF.

The CDR3, as DNA: TGTGCCAGCAGCTTAGCCACCGGGACAGGGTACGAGCAGTACTTC. This gives the protein CASSLATGTGYEQYF. The V and J genes are TRBV7-8 and TRBJ2-7; 9 bases agree with TRBD1. The V and J ends lost 0 bases and 4 bases, in that order; junction bases with no gene match: 4. The CDR3 spans 15 residues. In germline, CDR1 is SGHVS, CDR2 FQNEAQ.

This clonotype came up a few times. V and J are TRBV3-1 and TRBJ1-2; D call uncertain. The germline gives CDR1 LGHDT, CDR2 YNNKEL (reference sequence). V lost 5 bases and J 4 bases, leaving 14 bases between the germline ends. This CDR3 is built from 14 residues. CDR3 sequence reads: CASSDRTAGYGYTF. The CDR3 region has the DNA TGTGCCAGCAGCGATCGTACGGCGGGCTATGGCTACACCTTC.

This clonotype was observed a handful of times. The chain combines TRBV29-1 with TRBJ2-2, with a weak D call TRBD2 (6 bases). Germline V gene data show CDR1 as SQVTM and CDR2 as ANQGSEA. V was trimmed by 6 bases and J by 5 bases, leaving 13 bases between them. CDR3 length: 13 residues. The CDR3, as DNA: TGCAGCGTCCAACAGGAGGGAACCGGGGAGCTGTTTTTT. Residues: CSVQQEGTGELFF.

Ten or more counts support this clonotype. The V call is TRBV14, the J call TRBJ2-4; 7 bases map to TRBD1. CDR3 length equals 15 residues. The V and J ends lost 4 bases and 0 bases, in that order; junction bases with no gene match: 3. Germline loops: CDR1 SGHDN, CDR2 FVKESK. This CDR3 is CASSRAGGAKNIQYF. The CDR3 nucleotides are TGTGCCAGCAGCCGTGCAGGGGGAGCCAAAAACATTCAGTACTTC.

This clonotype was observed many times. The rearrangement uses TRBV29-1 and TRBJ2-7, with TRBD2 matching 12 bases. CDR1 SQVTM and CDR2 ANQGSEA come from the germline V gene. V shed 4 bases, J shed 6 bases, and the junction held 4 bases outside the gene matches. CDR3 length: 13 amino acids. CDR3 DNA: TGCAGCGTTGTCGGACTAGCGGGAAGCGAGCAGTACTTC. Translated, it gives CSVVGLAGSEQYF.